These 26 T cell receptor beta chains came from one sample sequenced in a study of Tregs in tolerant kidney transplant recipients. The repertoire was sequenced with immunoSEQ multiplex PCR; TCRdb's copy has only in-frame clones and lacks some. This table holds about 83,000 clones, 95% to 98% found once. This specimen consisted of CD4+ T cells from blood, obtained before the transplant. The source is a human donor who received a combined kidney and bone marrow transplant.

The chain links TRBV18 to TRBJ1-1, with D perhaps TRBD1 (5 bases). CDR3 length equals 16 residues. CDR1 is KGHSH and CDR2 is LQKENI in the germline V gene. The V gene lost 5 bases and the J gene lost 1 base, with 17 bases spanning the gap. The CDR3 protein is CASSFSIRVPNTEAFF. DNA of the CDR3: TGTGCCAGCTCATTTTCTATCAGGGTTCCGAACACTGAAGCTTTCTTT.

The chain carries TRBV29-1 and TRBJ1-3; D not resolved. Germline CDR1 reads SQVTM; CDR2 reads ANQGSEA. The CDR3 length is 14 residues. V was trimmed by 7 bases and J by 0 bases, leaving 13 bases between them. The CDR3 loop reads CSAQRGTSGNTIYF. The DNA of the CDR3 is TGCAGCGCCCAACGGGGTACCTCTGGAAACACCATATATTTT.

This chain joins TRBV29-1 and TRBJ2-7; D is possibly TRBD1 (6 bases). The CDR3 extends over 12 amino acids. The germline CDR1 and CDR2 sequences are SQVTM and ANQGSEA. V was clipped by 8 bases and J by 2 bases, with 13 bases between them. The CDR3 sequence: CSFRTDTYEQYF. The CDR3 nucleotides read TGCAGCTTCCGGACAGATACCTACGAGCAGTACTTC.

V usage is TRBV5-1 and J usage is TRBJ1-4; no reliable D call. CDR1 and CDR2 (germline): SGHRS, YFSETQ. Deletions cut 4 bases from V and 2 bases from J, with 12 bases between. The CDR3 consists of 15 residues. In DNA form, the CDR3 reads TGCGCCAGCAGCGAAGCGATCGGTACTAATGAAAAACTGTTTTTT. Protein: CASSEAIGTNEKLFF.

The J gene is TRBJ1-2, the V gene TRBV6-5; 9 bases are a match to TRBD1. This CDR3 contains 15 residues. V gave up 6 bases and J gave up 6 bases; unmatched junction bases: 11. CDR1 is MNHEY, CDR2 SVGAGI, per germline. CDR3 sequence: CASRPGQGRYNGYTF. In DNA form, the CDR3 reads TGTGCCAGCAGACCAGGACAGGGGCGATACAATGGCTACACCTTC.

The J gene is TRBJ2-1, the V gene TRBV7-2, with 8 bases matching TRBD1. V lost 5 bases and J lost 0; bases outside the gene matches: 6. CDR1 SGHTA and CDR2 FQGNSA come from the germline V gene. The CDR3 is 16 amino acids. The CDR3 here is CASSRYRGDSYNEQFF. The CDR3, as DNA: TGTGCCAGCAGCCGATACAGGGGGGACTCCTACAATGAGCAGTTCTTC.

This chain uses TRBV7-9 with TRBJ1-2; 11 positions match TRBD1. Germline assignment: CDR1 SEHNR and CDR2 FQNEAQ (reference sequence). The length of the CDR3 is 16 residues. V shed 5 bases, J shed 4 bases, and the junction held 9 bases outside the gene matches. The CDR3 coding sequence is TGTGCCAGCAGCCTCGGGACAGGGGGTTCGAGCTATGGCTACACCTTC. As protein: CASSLGTGGSSYGYTF.

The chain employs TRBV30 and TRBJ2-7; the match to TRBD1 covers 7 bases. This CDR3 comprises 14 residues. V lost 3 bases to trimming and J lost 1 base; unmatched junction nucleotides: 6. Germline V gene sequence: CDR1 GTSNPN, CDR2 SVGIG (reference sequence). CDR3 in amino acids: CAWRFDRVSYEQYF. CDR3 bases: TGTGCCTGGAGGTTTGACAGGGTTTCCTACGAGCAGTACTTC.

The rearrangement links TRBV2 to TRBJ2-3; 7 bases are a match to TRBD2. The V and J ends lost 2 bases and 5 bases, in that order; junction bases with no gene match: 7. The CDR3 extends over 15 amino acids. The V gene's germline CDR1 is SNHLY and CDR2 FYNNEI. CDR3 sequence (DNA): TGTGCCAGCAGTGAAATTGGGACTAAGCAAGATACGCAGTATTTT. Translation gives CASSEIGTKQDTQYF.

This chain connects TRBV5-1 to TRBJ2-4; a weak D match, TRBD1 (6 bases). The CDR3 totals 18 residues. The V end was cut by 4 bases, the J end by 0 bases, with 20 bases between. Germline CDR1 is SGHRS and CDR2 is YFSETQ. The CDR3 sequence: CASSPPIRQAIAKNIQYF. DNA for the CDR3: TGCGCCAGCAGCCCCCCTATACGACAGGCAATAGCCAAAAACATTCAGTACTTC.

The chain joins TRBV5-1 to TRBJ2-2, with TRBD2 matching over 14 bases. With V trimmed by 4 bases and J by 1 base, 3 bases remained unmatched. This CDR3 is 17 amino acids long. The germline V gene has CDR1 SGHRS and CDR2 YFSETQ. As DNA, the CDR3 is TGCGCCAGCAGCCCGGGACTAGCGGGGGTGAACACCGGGGAGCTGTTTTTT. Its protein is CASSPGLAGVNTGELFF.

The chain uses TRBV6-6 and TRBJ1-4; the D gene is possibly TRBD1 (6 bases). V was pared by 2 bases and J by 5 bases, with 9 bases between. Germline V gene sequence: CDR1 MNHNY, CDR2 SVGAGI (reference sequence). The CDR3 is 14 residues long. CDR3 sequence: CASSYRQGNEKLFF. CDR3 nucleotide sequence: TGTGCCAGCAGTTACAGGCAGGGGAATGAAAAACTGTTTTTT.

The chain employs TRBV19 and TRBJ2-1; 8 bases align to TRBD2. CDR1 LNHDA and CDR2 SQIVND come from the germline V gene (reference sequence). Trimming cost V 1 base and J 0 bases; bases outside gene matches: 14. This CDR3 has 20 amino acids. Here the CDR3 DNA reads TGTGCCAGTAGTATAGGTCGAGCGGGGGATCTTTTGAGCTCCTACAATGAGCAGTTCTTC. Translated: CASSIGRAGDLLSSYNEQFF.

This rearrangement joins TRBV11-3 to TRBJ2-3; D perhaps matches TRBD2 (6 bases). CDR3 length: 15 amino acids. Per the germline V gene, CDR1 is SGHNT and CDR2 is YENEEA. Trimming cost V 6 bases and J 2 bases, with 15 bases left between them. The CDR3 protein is CASSKRVGSTDTQYF. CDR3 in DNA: TGTGCCAGCAGTAAGCGGGTCGGGTCCACAGATACGCAGTATTTT.

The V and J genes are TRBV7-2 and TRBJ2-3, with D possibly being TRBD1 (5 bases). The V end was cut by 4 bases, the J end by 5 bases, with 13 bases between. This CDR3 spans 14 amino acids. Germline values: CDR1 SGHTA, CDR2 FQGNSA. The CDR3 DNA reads TGTGCCAGCAGCTACGTAGGGGCTAGAGATACGCAGTATTTT. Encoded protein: CASSYVGARDTQYF.

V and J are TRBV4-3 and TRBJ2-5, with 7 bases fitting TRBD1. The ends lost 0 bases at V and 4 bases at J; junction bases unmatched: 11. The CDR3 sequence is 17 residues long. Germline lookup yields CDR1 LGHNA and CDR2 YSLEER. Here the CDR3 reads CASSQDPLLSGGETQYF. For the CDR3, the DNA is TGCGCCAGCAGCCAAGATCCCCTTCTTTCAGGGGGAGAGACCCAGTACTTC.

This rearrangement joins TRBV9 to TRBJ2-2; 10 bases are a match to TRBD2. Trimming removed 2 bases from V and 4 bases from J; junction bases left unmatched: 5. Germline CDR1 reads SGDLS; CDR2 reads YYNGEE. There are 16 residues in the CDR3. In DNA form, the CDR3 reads TGTGCCAGCAGCGTCGCTAGCGGGAGCACCACCGGGGAGCTGTTTTTT. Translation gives CASSVASGSTTGELFF.

CDR3 DNA: TGTGCCATCACCAGGGGCACTGAAGCTTTCTTT. Amino acid sequence: CAITRGTEAFF. V usage is TRBV10-3 and J usage is TRBJ1-1; D is possibly TRBD1 (6 bases). CDR1 and CDR2 from the germline V gene are ENHRY and SYGVKD. Trimming removed 7 bases at V and 4 bases at J, with 7 bases between. The length of the CDR3 is 11 residues.

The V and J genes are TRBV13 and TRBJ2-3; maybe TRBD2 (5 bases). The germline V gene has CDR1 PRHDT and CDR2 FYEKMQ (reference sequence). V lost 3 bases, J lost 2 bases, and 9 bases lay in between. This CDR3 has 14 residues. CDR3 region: CASSLWRPTDTQYF. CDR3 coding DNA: TGTGCCAGCAGCTTGTGGAGGCCCACAGATACGCAGTATTTT.

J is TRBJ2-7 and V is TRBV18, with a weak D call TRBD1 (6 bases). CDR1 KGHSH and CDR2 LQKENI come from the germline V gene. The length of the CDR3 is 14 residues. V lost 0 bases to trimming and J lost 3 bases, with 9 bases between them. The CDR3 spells CASSPPVTGYEQYF. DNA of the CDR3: TGTGCCAGCTCACCACCGGTGACAGGCTACGAGCAGTACTTC.

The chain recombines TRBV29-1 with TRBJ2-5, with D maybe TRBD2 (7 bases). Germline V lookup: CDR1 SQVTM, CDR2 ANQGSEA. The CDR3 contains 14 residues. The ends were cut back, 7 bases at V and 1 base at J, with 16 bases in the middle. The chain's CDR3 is CSARGAGSQETQYF. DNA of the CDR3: TGCAGCGCCCGGGGGGCGGGGTCCCAAGAGACCCAGTACTTC.

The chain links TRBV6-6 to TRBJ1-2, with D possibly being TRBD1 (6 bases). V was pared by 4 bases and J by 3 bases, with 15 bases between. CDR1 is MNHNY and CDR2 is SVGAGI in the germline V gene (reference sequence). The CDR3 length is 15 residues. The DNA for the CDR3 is TGTGCCAGCAGTTCTTCAGGGGTAGATTACTATGGCTACACCTTC. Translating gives CASSSSGVDYYGYTF.

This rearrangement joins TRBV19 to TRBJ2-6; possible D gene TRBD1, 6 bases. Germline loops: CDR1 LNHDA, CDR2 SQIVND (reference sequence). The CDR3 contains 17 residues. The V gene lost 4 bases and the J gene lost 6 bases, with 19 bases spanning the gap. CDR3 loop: CASSTPGQRREANVLTF. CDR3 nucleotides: TGTGCCAGTAGTACCCCGGGACAACGGCGCGAGGCCAACGTCCTGACTTTC.

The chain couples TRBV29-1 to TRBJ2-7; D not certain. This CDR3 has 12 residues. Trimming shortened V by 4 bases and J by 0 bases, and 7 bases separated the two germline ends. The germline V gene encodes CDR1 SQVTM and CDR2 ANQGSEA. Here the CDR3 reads CSVGLSSYEQYF. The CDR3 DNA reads TGCAGCGTTGGGCTCAGCTCCTACGAGCAGTACTTC.

CDR3 sequence (DNA): TGTGCCACCCAAGGACAGGGATCTGAAAAACTGTTTTTT. Protein product: CATQGQGSEKLFF. The V and J genes are TRBV10-3 and TRBJ1-4; 8 bases align to TRBD1. The CDR3 has 13 amino acids. Germline CDR1 reads ENHRY; CDR2 reads SYGVKD. After removal of 10 bases from V and 7 bases from J, the junction contained 8 bases not matched to a gene.

CDR3 sequence: CASSVSLSDRVGTGELFF. The CDR3 coding sequence is TGTGCCAGCAGCGTTAGTCTTAGTGACAGGGTCGGCACCGGGGAGCTGTTTTTT. J is TRBJ2-2 and V is TRBV9; 7 bases agree with TRBD1. This CDR3 has 18 residues. V lost 2 bases to trimming and J lost 4 bases; unmatched junction nucleotides: 14. Germline assignment: CDR1 SGDLS and CDR2 YYNGEE.